The 29 T cell receptor beta chains given below trace back to one sample, sequenced in a study of blood T cell repertoires in COVID-19. The data were produced by immunoSEQ multiplex PCR, yet TCRdb's version contains in-frame clones alone and is incomplete. The table includes around 330,000 clones, approximately 89% detected once. The sample comprised PBMCs or T cells enriched from blood (not recorded which). These TCRs come from a woman aged 40 to 50 who had recovered from COVID-19.

CDR3 coding DNA: TGCGCCAGCAGCCCGGGGACAGGGGGACTCTACAATGAGCAGTTCTTC. This codes for CASSPGTGGLYNEQFF. The rearrangement joins TRBV5-1 to TRBJ2-1, with TRBD1 matching over 11 bases. The V gene's germline CDR1 is SGHRS and CDR2 YFSETQ. This CDR3 spans 16 amino acids. With V trimmed by 4 bases and J by 3 bases, 6 bases remained unmatched.

This chain joins TRBV7-9 and TRBJ1-5; no clear D gene. The CDR3 extends over 14 amino acids. Trimming stripped 5 bases from V and 6 bases from J, with 14 bases between. From germline, CDR1 is SEHNR and CDR2 FQNEAQ (reference sequence). The CDR3 region has the DNA TGTGCCAGCAGCCCGTGGGAGGGCGGTCAGCCCCAGCATTTT. This gives the protein CASSPWEGGQPQHF.

The chain's CDR3 is CASSFYPRQGAPYEQYF. As DNA, the CDR3 is TGTGCCAGCAGCTTCTACCCCCGACAGGGGGCCCCCTACGAGCAGTACTTC. The chain is built from TRBV7-6 and TRBJ2-7, with 10 nucleotides matching TRBD1. J lost 2 bases, V lost 3 bases, and 10 bases had no gene match. The CDR3 is 17 amino acids. Germline V CDR1 and CDR2: SGHVS, FNYEAQ.

The rearrangement uses TRBV30 and TRBJ2-2, with D perhaps TRBD1 (6 bases). Germline V gives CDR1 GTSNPN, CDR2 SVGIG (reference sequence). This CDR3 spans 15 amino acids. The V end lost 0 bases, the J end lost 1 base, and 9 bases lay between the germline ends. DNA for the CDR3: TGTGCCTGGAGTGTACGACAGGTGAACACCGGGGAGCTGTTTTTT. Its protein product is CAWSVRQVNTGELFF.

The gene calls are TRBV27 and TRBJ2-1; D might be TRBD1 (6 bases). The length of the CDR3 is 13 residues. V gave up 6 bases and J gave up 6 bases, with 12 bases separating them. Germline loops: CDR1 MNHEY, CDR2 SMNVEV (reference sequence). The DNA of the CDR3 is TGTGCCAGCAGCCCAGACAGGAGCAATGAGCAGTTCTTC. This sequence encodes CASSPDRSNEQFF.

The CDR3 DNA reads TGCAGCGTTGGGACTCCCTCTGAAGTGAGCGGGGAGCTGTTTTTT. It encodes CSVGTPSEVSGELFF. This chain links TRBV29-1 with TRBJ2-2, with D possibly TRBD2 on 5 matching bases. The CDR3 loop spans 15 amino acids. V lost 4 bases to trimming and J lost 7 bases, with 19 bases between them. Per the germline V gene, CDR1 is SQVTM and CDR2 is ANQGSEA.

The genes are TRBV7-6 and TRBJ1-4, with 9 nucleotides matching TRBD1. Germline trimming cut 3 bases from V and 6 bases from J; bases unmatched to any gene: 2. Looked up from germline, CDR1 is SGHVS and CDR2 is FNYEAQ. The CDR3 length is 14 residues. The CDR3 bases are TGTGCCAGCAGCTTGGGACAGGGATATGAAAAACTGTTTTTT. This sequence encodes CASSLGQGYEKLFF.

The chain has TRBV19 and TRBJ2-5; 8 bases align to TRBD2. The CDR3 runs 14 residues. Germline V lookup: CDR1 LNHDA, CDR2 SQIVND (reference sequence). The junction had 5 bases not matched to a gene; V was cut back by 4 bases and J by 4 bases. In DNA, the CDR3 is TGTGCCAGTAGTACGTCGGGAGGGGGAGAGACCCAGTACTTC. This gives the protein CASSTSGGGETQYF.

V usage is TRBV7-2 and J usage is TRBJ2-6, with 7 positions matching TRBD2. Trimming cost V 1 base and J 4 bases; bases outside gene matches: 1. This CDR3 is 15 amino acids long. CDR1 is SGHTA, CDR2 FQGNSA, per germline. The CDR3 DNA is TGTGCCAGCAGCTTAGGGGGACTAGGGGCCAACGTCCTGACTTTC. Translating gives CASSLGGLGANVLTF. The full variable domain, completed using reference TRBV7-2 and TRBJ2-6, is GAGVSQSPSNKVTEKGKDVELRCDPISGHTALYWYRQSLGQGLEFLIYFQGNSAPDKSGLPSDRFSAERTGGSVSTLTIQRTQQEDSAVYLCASSLGGLGANVLTFGAGSRLTVL.

This clone turned up a few times. The chain joins TRBV28 to TRBJ1-5; D not resolved. V lost 5 bases and J 2 bases, leaving 7 bases between the germline ends. The CDR3 extends over 13 amino acids. Germline loops: CDR1 MDHEN, CDR2 SYDVKM. CDR3 nucleotide sequence: TGTGCCAGCAGTATACTTGGCAATCAGCCCCAGCATTTT. The encoded protein is CASSILGNQPQHF.

The rearrangement uses TRBV11-3 and TRBJ2-5; TRBD1 is a possible D gene (5 bases). Germline V lookup: CDR1 SGHNT, CDR2 YENEEA. Trimming took off 6 bases at V and 4 bases at J, with 12 bases between the two ends. This CDR3 is built from 13 residues. CDR3 in DNA: TGTGCCAGCAGTCGGCAGGGCCCAGAGACCCAGTACTTC. The encoded protein is CASSRQGPETQYF.

The sample holds one count of this clone. The chain carries TRBV7-9 and TRBJ2-1, with D perhaps matching TRBD2 (5 bases). Deletions cut 5 bases from V and 12 bases from J, with 23 bases between. CDR3 length: 15 residues. The germline V gene has CDR1 SEHNR and CDR2 FQNEAQ (reference sequence). This CDR3 is CASSPRGSATRWQFF. In nucleotides, the CDR3 is TGTGCCAGCAGCCCCCGTGGTAGCGCGACGAGGTGGCAGTTCTTC.

The chain recombines TRBV12-5 with TRBJ2-3; weak D call: TRBD2 (5 bases). The CDR3 totals 14 residues. V was trimmed by 1 base and J by 0 bases, leaving 5 bases between them. Germline assignment: CDR1 LGHNT and CDR2 FRNRAP. CDR3 sequence (DNA): TGTGCTAGTGGTTTGGGGACTAGCACAGATACGCAGTATTTT. It specifies CASGLGTSTDTQYF.

This rearrangement joins TRBV2 to TRBJ1-5; TRBD1 matches 11 bases. This CDR3 comprises 15 residues. V was clipped by 2 bases and J by 7 bases; unmatched bases: 4. Germline-derived CDR1 and CDR2 are SNHLY and FYNNEI. Here the CDR3 DNA reads TGTGCCAGCAGTGAAAGGCGGACAGGGGGCCAGCCCCAGCATTTT. As protein: CASSERRTGGQPQHF.

The chain recombines TRBV19 with TRBJ1-2; no reliable D call. The CDR3 contains 12 residues. Germline V gene sequence: CDR1 LNHDA, CDR2 SQIVND (reference sequence). V was trimmed by 5 bases and J by 7 bases, leaving 11 bases between them. CDR3 amino acids: CASSQLGSGYTF. In DNA form, the CDR3 reads TGTGCCAGTAGTCAGCTGGGCAGTGGCTACACCTTC. The whole variable domain, remainder taken from reference TRBV19 and TRBJ1-2, is DGGITQSPKYLFRKEGQNVTLSCEQNLNHDAMYWYRQDPGQGLRLIYYSQIVNDFQKGDIAEGYSVSREKKESFPLTVTSAQKNPTAFYLCASSQLGSGYTFGSGTRLTVV.

The chain has TRBV7-2 and TRBJ2-3, with a possible D match to TRBD1 (6 bases). Trimming cost V 8 bases and J 4 bases, with 16 bases left between them. The CDR3 consists of 14 residues. Germline lookup yields CDR1 SGHTA and CDR2 FQGNSA. The CDR3 nucleotides read TGTGCCAGCGGCGTTAGGGGGAGCGCAGATACGCAGTATTTT. It translates to CASGVRGSADTQYF.

J is TRBJ2-7 and V is TRBV3-1 (or the pseudogene TRBV3-2), with a weak D call TRBD2 (5 bases). With 4 bases removed from V and 2 bases from J, the gap between germline ends came to 9 bases. The V gene's germline CDR1 is LGHDT and CDR2 YNNKEL (reference sequence). The CDR3 has 13 residues. CDR3 residues: CASSPSGTYEQYF. The CDR3 region has the DNA TGTGCCAGCAGCCCATCCGGGACCTACGAGCAGTACTTC.

In DNA form, the CDR3 reads TGTGCCAGTAGTATAGATCGGCAGGGATGGGGCTACACCTTC. Residues: CASSIDRQGWGYTF. The genes are TRBV19 and TRBJ1-2, with D maybe TRBD1 (5 bases). This CDR3 comprises 14 residues. Germline V CDR1 and CDR2: LNHDA, SQIVND (reference sequence). Trimming took 0 bases from V and 8 from J, leaving 13 bases between them.

The genes are TRBV10-3 and TRBJ1-6, with D hard to call. Trimming cost V 6 bases and J 7 bases, with 10 bases left between them. The CDR3 is 13 residues long. CDR1 and CDR2 from the germline V gene are ENHRY and SYGVKD. The CDR3 DNA reads as TGTGCCATCAGCCTGGAGGTCAATTCACCCCTCCACTTT. It specifies CAISLEVNSPLHF.

This clone was detected a few times. The chain employs TRBV29-1 and TRBJ2-7; D may be TRBD1 (5 bases). The V and J ends lost 6 bases and 3 bases respectively, with 12 bases between them. Germline lookup yields CDR1 SQVTM and CDR2 ANQGSEA. This CDR3 is built from 12 residues. The CDR3 nucleotides read TGCAGCGTCTACGACAGATACTACGAGCAGTACTTC. Translated: CSVYDRYYEQYF.

With respect to this clone: The same CDR3 also results from other DNA sequences found in this sample. The chain employs TRBV2 and TRBJ1-4, with 8 bases identical to TRBD1. V shed 1 base, J shed 8 bases, and the junction held 3 bases outside the gene matches. Per germline, CDR1 SNHLY and CDR2 FYNNEI. This CDR3 contains 14 residues. The CDR3 region is CASSEDRGREKLFF. DNA for the CDR3: TGTGCCAGCAGTGAAGACAGGGGGAGAGAAAAACTGTTTTTT.

This clone was detected only once. This chain links TRBV6-1 with TRBJ1-2, with D possibly matching TRBD1 (5 bases). Per the germline V gene, CDR1 is MNHNS and CDR2 is SASEGT. Trimming took 0 bases from V and 3 from J, leaving 11 bases between them. The CDR3 is 15 residues long. In DNA, the CDR3 is TGTGCCAGCAGTGAAGCTGGGGGGTCCCACTATGGCTACACCTTC. Amino acid sequence: CASSEAGGSHYGYTF.

The chain has TRBV29-1 and TRBJ2-2; 8 nucleotides line up with TRBD2. CDR1 is SQVTM and CDR2 is ANQGSEA in the germline V gene. CDR3 size: 14 residues. V lost 5 bases to trimming and J lost 1 base; unmatched junction nucleotides: 3. Here the CDR3 reads CSVSSGGNTGELFF. DNA of the CDR3: TGCAGCGTTTCAAGCGGGGGGAACACCGGGGAGCTGTTTTTT.

The chain is built from TRBV29-1 and TRBJ2-5; tentative D call: TRBD2 (6 bases). This CDR3 is built from 13 residues. V was cut by 3 bases and J by 6 bases, with 14 bases left in between. The V gene's germline CDR1 is SQVTM and CDR2 ANQGSEA. In DNA, the CDR3 is TGCAGCGTTGACTCCGACGGACTACAGACCCAGTACTTC. It translates to CSVDSDGLQTQYF.

This chain connects TRBV24-1 to TRBJ2-7; 14 bases are a match to TRBD2. This CDR3 region has 15 residues. Germline V gives CDR1 KGHDR, CDR2 SFDVKD. The junction had 4 bases not matched to a gene; V was cut back by 3 bases and J by 7 bases. The CDR3 nucleotides read TGTGCCACCAGTGATCCTGGACTAGCGGGAGGTGAGCAGTACTTC. Protein product: CATSDPGLAGGEQYF.

This clone was seen once. CDR3 nucleotides: TGTGCCAGCTCAGCCGGGACAGAAAAACTGTTTTTT. Encoded protein: CASSAGTEKLFF. The genes are TRBV18 and TRBJ1-4; TRBD1 might be the D (6 bases). Germline CDR1 and CDR2: KGHSH and LQKENI. V lost 5 bases to trimming and J lost 8 bases, with 9 bases between them. The CDR3 covers 12 residues. The variable domain in full, completed from reference TRBV18 and TRBJ1-4, reads NAGVMQNPRHLVRRRGQEARLRCSPMKGHSHVYWYRQLPEEGLKFMVYLQKENIIDESGMPKERFSAEFPKEGPSILRIQQVVRGDSAAYFCASSAGTEKLFFGSGTQLSVL.

The chain carries TRBV4-2 and TRBJ2-2; D possibly corresponds to TRBD1 (5 bases). From germline, CDR1 is LGHNA and CDR2 YNFKEQ. The CDR3 totals 14 residues. The ends were cut back, 6 bases at V and 2 bases at J, with 10 bases in the middle. The CDR3 spells CASSSGSNTGELFF. The CDR3 DNA sequence: TGTGCCAGCAGTTCAGGGTCCAACACCGGGGAGCTGTTTTTT.

V and J are TRBV5-6 and TRBJ2-5, with 14 bases identical to TRBD2. The trim removed 5 bases at V and 5 bases at J, leaving 17 bases unmatched. This CDR3 spans 19 amino acids. Germline-derived CDR1 and CDR2 are SGHDT and YYEEEE. The CDR3 loop reads CASRIRLAGGPTARETQYF. The CDR3 DNA is TGTGCCAGCAGAATAAGACTAGCGGGAGGGCCGACCGCCCGGGAGACCCAGTACTTC.

The chain has TRBV7-9 and TRBJ2-1; D might be TRBD1 (5 bases). This CDR3 has 13 residues. Trimming took off 1 base at V and 10 bases at J, with 11 bases between the two ends. Germline lookup yields CDR1 SEHNR and CDR2 FQNEAQ (reference sequence). The CDR3, as DNA: TGTGCCAGCAGCTTAGAAGGGGTTGGGGAGCAGTTCTTC. It codes for CASSLEGVGEQFF.